This T cell receptor (beta chain) was captured by sequencing in a study of Graves' ophthalmopathy and Graves' hyperthyroidism. General study findings and limits: In blood, most expanded thyroid clonotypes above 0.001 frequency were also detected.

With 10 bases clipped from V and 5 bases from J, the junction kept 12 bases outside the gene matches. The CDR3 is 14 amino acids. Germline V gene data show CDR1 as MDHEN and CDR2 as SYDVKM. Transcripts of RNA were the source for amplifying TCR beta CDR3 regions. RT-PCR in the first round used HTBI primers; a second-round multiplex PCR followed. TCRdb redid the calling of the multiplex PCR reads with MiXCR, one entry per CDR3 protein. The data hold around 400,000 distinct CDR3 sequences, with 21% observed a single time. This clonotype was detected many times. Its antigen is still unknown. This chain uses TRBV28 with TRBJ2-5, with 8 bases matching TRBD2. The sequenced sample was peripheral blood. This clonotype was obtained from a woman aged 18-29 years with stable Graves' hyperthyroidism. CDR3 DNA: TGTGCCATCGGACTGCTGACGGGGGGGGAGACCCAGTACTTC. Translated: CAIGLLTGGETQYF.